This T cell receptor beta chain was observed in a study of cytomegalovirus exposure and HLA in healthy donors. Whole-study results and caveats: Many donors carried some public TCRs, although rarity characterized most TCR sequences. TRBV6-2, TRBV6-3 and other indistinguishable V segments were excluded. In a later analysis, at a false discovery rate of 0.05, 16,951 TCR beta sequences matched HLA alleles.

Primers: 60 Vbeta forward and 13 Jbeta reverse. Clones were sequenced by immunoSEQ multiplex PCR, and TCRdb holds only the in-frame ones, with some missing. Altogether about 150,000 clones are present, approximately 86% being singletons, with the ten largest covering just under 2%. A word on this clone: No antigen is known for it. Distinct nucleotide sequences in the sample also encode this CDR3.

Per germline, CDR1 MNHEY and CDR2 SMNVEV (reference sequence). With 8 bases removed from V and 6 bases from J, the gap between germline ends came to 20 bases. The CDR3 extends over 14 amino acids. The TCR was taken from a woman aged 18-29 years in good health and CMV-seronegative. Sequencing was performed on PBMCs. This chain joins TRBV27 and TRBJ2-7; possible D gene TRBD2, 6 bases. The DNA for the CDR3 is TGTGCCAGCTCCCAACAGGTCCCCGGGGGCGAGCAGTACTTC. Its translation: CASSQQVPGGEQYF.